The present TCR beta chain was sequenced within a study of CD8 T cells in Susac syndrome. Regarding this clonotype: What it recognizes is unknown.

Per the germline V gene, CDR1 is LNHNV and CDR2 is YYDKDF (reference sequence). V lost 3 bases, J lost 0 bases, and 15 bases lay in between. This CDR3 region has 17 residues. It was with random hexamers that about 0.45 to 1 ug RNA was reverse transcribed. MiXCR, applied by TCRdb to the immunoSEQ multiplex PCR reads, yields one record per CDR3 protein. The sample lists about 200,000 distinct CDR3 sequences, 90% to 95% occurring once. Study-wide findings and caveats: The study acknowledged a relatively small number of individuals in its TCR sequencing and HLA analysis.

Treatment-naive patients with stable or active relapsing-remitting disease were the multiple sclerosis controls. The J gene is TRBJ1-5, the V gene TRBV15; D remains unclear. Sequenced material: CD4+ T cells from PBMCs. The TCR sequence derives from a human donor with multiple sclerosis. CDR3 in amino acids: CATSRAPPGFSNQPQHF. CDR3 nucleotide sequence: TGTGCCACCAGCAGGGCCCCGCCGGGGTTTAGCAATCAGCCCCAGCATTTT. Supplemented by reference TRBV15 and TRBJ1-5, the full variable domain reads DAMVIQNPRYQVTQFGKPVTLSCSQTLNHNVMYWYQQKSSQAPKLLFHYYDKDFNNEADTPDNFQSRRPNTSFCFLDIRSPGLGDTAMYLCATSRAPPGFSNQPQHFGDGTRLSIL.